These T cell receptor beta chains were read from a single sample in a study of healthy donors' naive CD4 and CD8 T cells. One entry per CDR3 protein, called by TCRdb with MiXCR from the reads. The sample consists of 200,000 or so distinct CDR3 sequences, about 76% of them appearing once. Sequenced material: naive CD4+ and CD8+ T cells sorted from blood, pooled from several donors. The receptors shown here come from a pool of human donors in good health; the sample pools cells from several healthy donors. CDR3s include the opening cysteine and the closing phenylalanine or tryptophan. Each record gives: J gene, V gene, clone size, D gene, CDR3 protein, CDR3 DNA. D genes are given only for firm matches. Not every row has a clone size; where given, it reads once, few, many or a size class.

TRBJ2-7	TRBV27	few	TRBD1	CASSSDRGNEQYF	TGTGCCAGCAGTTCGGACAGGGGAAACGAGCAGTACTTC
TRBJ1-1	TRBV5-4	few	TRBD1	CASSLPPGQGAEAFF	TGTGCCAGCAGCTTGCCCCCTGGACAGGGAGCTGAAGCTTTCTTT
TRBJ1-6	TRBV6-5	.	.	CASSYSTGLGNSPLHF	TGTGCCAGCAGTTACTCGACGGGCCTAGGCAATTCACCCCTCCACTTT
TRBJ2-7	TRBV29-1	.	.	CSVWSQYEQYF	TGCAGCGTTTGGTCCCAATACGAGCAGTACTTC
TRBJ1-1	TRBV29-1	.	.	CSVGQRETGGAFF	TGCAGCGTTGGACAACGGGAGACCGGGGGAGCTTTCTTT
TRBJ1-4	TRBV29-1	.	.	CSVYEGSGREKLFF	TGCAGCGTGTACGAGGGTTCTGGGCGAGAAAAACTGTTTTTT
TRBJ2-3	TRBV29-1	few	.	CSVEFGILDTQYF	TGCAGCGTTGAATTTGGTATACTGGATACGCAGTATTTT
TRBJ2-7	TRBV5-1	once	.	CASSLEGLNSYEQYF	TGCGCCAGCAGCTTGGAGGGACTCAACTCCTACGAGCAGTACTTC
TRBJ2-1	TRBV29-1	.	TRBD2	CSVSTSGSRLEQFF	TGCAGCGTTTCGACTAGCGGGAGTAGGCTTGAGCAGTTCTTC
TRBJ2-1	TRBV2	.	TRBD2	CASSDWRELNNEQFF	TGTGCCAGCAGTGATTGGCGGGAGCTTAACAATGAGCAGTTCTTC
TRBJ2-1	TRBV10-3	.	TRBD2	CATIREGQDNEQFF	TGTGCCACAATCAGGGAGGGTCAGGACAATGAGCAGTTCTTC